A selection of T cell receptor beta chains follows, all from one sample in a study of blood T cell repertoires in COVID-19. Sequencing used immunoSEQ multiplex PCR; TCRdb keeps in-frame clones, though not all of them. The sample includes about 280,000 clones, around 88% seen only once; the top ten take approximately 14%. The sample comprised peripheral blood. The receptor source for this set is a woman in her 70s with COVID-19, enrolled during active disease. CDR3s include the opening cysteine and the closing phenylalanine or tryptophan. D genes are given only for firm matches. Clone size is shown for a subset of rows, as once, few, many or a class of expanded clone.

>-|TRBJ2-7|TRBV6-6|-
CASSYHSRGSSYEQYF
TGTGCCAGCAGTTACCATTCTCGGGGGAGCTCCTACGAGCAGTACTTC
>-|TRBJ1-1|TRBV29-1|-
CSVVDGGNMNTEAFF
TGCAGCGTTGTAGATGGGGGGAACATGAACACTGAAGCTTTCTTT
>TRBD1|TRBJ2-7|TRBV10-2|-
CASSESGGGEQYF
TGCGCCAGCAGTGAGTCAGGGGGCGGCGAGCAGTACTTC
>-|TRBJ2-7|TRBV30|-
CAWSVRWQGTYEQYF
TGTGCCTGGAGTGTAAGGTGGCAGGGGACCTACGAGCAGTACTTC
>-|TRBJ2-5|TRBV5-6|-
CASSFVRGETQYF
TGTGCCAGCAGTTTTGTAAGGGGAGAGACCCAGTACTTC
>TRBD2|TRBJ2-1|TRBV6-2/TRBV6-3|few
CASSYSTSGDNEQFF
TGTGCCAGCAGTTACTCGACTAGCGGGGACAATGAGCAGTTCTTC
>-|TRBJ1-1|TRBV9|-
CASSVGASVAEAFF
TGTGCCAGCAGCGTAGGGGCCAGTGTCGCTGAAGCTTTCTTT
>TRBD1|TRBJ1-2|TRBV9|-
CASRPGSGTGIGVGYGYTF
TGTGCCAGCAGGCCTGGTTCCGGGACAGGGATTGGAGTGGGCTATGGCTACACCTTC
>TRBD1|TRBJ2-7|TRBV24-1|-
CATSDTGTGASEQYF
TGTGCCACCAGTGACACCGGGACAGGGGCGTCCGAGCAGTACTTC
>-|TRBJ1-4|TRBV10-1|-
CASSEVDSNEKLFF
TGCGCCAGCAGTGAGGTGGATAGCAATGAAAAACTGTTTTTT
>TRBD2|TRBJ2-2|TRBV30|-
CAWGSGANTGELFF
TGTGCCTGGGGTAGCGGGGCGAACACCGGGGAGCTGTTTTTT
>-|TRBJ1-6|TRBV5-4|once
CASSSYGGGNSPLHF
TGTGCCAGCAGCTCCTACGGGGGGGGGAATTCACCCCTCCACTTT
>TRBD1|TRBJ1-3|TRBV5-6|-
CASSGMTGPGNTIYF
TGTGCCAGCAGCGGGATGACAGGGCCTGGAAACACCATATATTTT
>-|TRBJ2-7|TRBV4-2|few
CASSQEVGAEQYF
TGTGCCAGCAGCCAAGAGGTAGGGGCCGAGCAGTACTTC
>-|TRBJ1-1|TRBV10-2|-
CASSGALPEAFF
TGCGCCAGCAGTGGGGCATTGCCTGAAGCTTTCTTT
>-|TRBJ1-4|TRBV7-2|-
CASSLSVDSFEKLFF
TGTGCCAGCAGCTTATCTGTGGATAGCTTCGAAAAACTGTTTTTT
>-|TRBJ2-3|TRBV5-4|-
CASSQLASRSTDTQYF
TGTGCCAGCAGCCAACTAGCCTCCAGGAGCACAGATACGCAGTATTTT
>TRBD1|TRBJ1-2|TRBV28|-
CASSSQGGFYGYTF
TGTGCCAGCAGTTCACAGGGGGGGTTTTACGGCTACACCTTC
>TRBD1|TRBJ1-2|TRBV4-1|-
CASSLDTSGTGENYGYTF
TGCGCCAGCAGCCTCGATACCTCAGGGACAGGGGAGAACTATGGCTACACCTTC
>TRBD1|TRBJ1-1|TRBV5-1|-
CASSSGQGREAFF
TGCGCCAGCAGCTCAGGACAGGGAAGGGAAGCTTTCTTT
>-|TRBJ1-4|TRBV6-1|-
CASSEGIGPGNEKLFF
TGTGCCAGCAGTGAAGGGATTGGGCCTGGTAATGAAAAACTGTTTTTT
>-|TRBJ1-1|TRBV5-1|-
CASSWGGENTEAFF
TGCGCCAGCAGCTGGGGAGGGGAGAACACTGAAGCTTTCTTT
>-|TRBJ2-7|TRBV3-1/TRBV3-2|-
CASSPPGSPREQYF
TGTGCCAGCAGCCCTCCCGGGTCTCCTAGGGAGCAGTACTTC
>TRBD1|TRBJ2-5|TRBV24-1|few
CATSGSLYETGSETQYF
TGTGCCACCAGTGGTTCCTTATACGAGACAGGGTCGGAGACCCAGTACTTC
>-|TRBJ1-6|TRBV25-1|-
CATRRQGVSSPLHF
TGTGCCACCCGAAGGCAAGGGGTTTCTTCACCCCTCCACTTT
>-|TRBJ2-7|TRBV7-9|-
CASSPDFPYEQYF
TGTGCCAGCAGCCCGGACTTCCCCTACGAGCAGTACTTC
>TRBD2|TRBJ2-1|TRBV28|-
CASEAGGRSFWNEQFF
TGTGCCAGCGAGGCGGGGGGGCGATCTTTCTGGAATGAGCAGTTCTTC
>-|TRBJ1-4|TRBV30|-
CAWSDLAGSEKLFF
TGTGCCTGGAGTGACCTGGCTGGGAGCGAAAAACTGTTTTTT
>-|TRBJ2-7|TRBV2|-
CASSVMGDEQYF
TGTGCCAGCAGTGTTATGGGCGACGAGCAGTACTTC
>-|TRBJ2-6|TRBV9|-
CASRQDGHLLRQTHSGANVLTF
TGTGCCAGCAGGCAAGACGGTCATCTGCTCCGACAGACTCATTCTGGGGCCAACGTCCTGACTTTC
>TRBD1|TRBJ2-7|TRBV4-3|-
CASSQKLPGGPTYYEQYF
TGCGCCAGCAGCCAAAAATTACCAGGGGGACCCACCTACTACGAGCAGTACTTC
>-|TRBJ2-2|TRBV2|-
CASKLQQGTAGELFF
TGTGCCAGCAAACTACAACAGGGAACCGCCGGGGAGCTGTTTTTT
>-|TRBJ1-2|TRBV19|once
CASSTYLGTSVNYGYTF
TGTGCCAGTAGTACCTACCTTGGGACATCGGTTAACTATGGCTACACCTTC
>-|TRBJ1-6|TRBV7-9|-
CASSLVAGENSPLHF
TGTGCCAGCAGCTTAGTGGCAGGGGAAAATTCACCCCTCCACTTT
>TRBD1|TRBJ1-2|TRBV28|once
CASSAETLGQRNYGYTF
TGTGCCAGCAGCGCGGAAACCCTGGGACAGCGAAACTATGGCTACACCTTC
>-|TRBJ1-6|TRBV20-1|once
CSAMREFSLHF
TGCAGTGCTATGAGGGAATTCTCCCTCCACTTT
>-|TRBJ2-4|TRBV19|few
CASSIDRGVSKNIQYF
TGTGCCAGTAGTATAGATAGGGGTGTGTCCAAAAACATTCAGTACTTC
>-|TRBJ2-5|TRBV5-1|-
CASSLYRQETQYF
TGCGCCAGCAGCTTGTACAGACAAGAGACCCAGTACTTC
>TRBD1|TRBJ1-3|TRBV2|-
CASSNRGPNSGNTIYF
TGTGCCAGCAGTAACAGGGGGCCGAACTCTGGAAACACCATATATTTT